A single sample gave rise to the 21 T cell receptor beta chains below, sequenced in a study of molecular identifiers for immune sequencing clone quantification. One entry per CDR3 protein results from TCRdb running MiXCR on the PCR reads. The table includes about 300,000 distinct CDR3 sequences, over 20% detected once. The source material was naive CD8+ T cells from blood, with Jurkat cell RNA spiked in. As to subset: FACS-sorted CD8+CD4-CCR7+CD45RA+ naive T cells. The receptors here all came from a human donor in good health. Some libraries in this study had Jurkat cell RNA spiked in.

This clonotype was counted at least ten times. The gene calls are TRBV7-9 and TRBJ1-3, with TRBD1 matching 7 bases. Germline lookup yields CDR1 SEHNR and CDR2 FQNEAQ (reference sequence). CDR3 length: 15 residues. Trimming at V came to 4 bases and at J to 2 bases, leaving 5 bases not matched to a gene. CDR3 nucleotide sequence: TGTGCCAGCAGCTCCACTGACAGGGCTGGAAACACCATATATTTT. As protein: CASSSTDRAGNTIYF.

This clonotype has at least ten counts. The chain uses TRBV7-2 and TRBJ1-4, with 10 bases that match TRBD1. The germline CDR1 and CDR2 sequences are SGHTA and FQGNSA. This CDR3 comprises 16 residues. V trimming: 5 bases; J trimming: 0 bases; junction bases outside the gene matches: 3. The CDR3 region has the DNA TGTGCCAGCAGCCCCGGGACAGGGGCAACTAATGAAAAACTGTTTTTT. It translates to CASSPGTGATNEKLFF. The variable domain in full, completed from reference TRBV7-2 and TRBJ1-4, reads GAGVSQSPSNKVTEKGKDVELRCDPISGHTALYWYRQSLGQGLEFLIYFQGNSAPDKSGLPSDRFSAERTGGSVSTLTIQRTQQEDSAVYLCASSPGTGATNEKLFFGSGTQLSVL.

This clonotype turned up a few times. The V gene is TRBV7-2, the J gene TRBJ2-7, with 11 bases fitting TRBD2. The CDR3 loop spans 16 amino acids. The ends lost 5 bases at V and 2 bases at J; junction bases unmatched: 8. Germline V CDR1 and CDR2: SGHTA, FQGNSA. CDR3 amino acids: CASSLTSGSVPYEQYF. In DNA form, the CDR3 reads TGTGCCAGCAGCCTTACTAGCGGGAGTGTTCCCTACGAGCAGTACTTC.

A remark on this clonotype: Because the CDR3 is missing its conserved closing phenylalanine or tryptophan, this is likely a read error. The V gene is TRBV27, the J gene TRBJ2-1; 7 bases are a match to TRBD1. The CDR3 extends over 14 amino acids. Germline loops: CDR1 MNHEY, CDR2 SMNVEV (reference sequence). Trimming removed 2 bases from V and 9 bases from J; junction bases left unmatched: 7. CDR3 protein: CASSLGPGGLEQFS. DNA for the CDR3: TGTGCCAGCAGTTTAGGTCCAGGGGGTCTTGAGCAGTTCTCC.

Turning to this clonotype: A much larger clone differs from this one at a single base, so this may be a read error. V usage is TRBV6-4 and J usage is TRBJ1-5; unclear D gene. The CDR3 is 14 amino acids. Germline assignment: CDR1 MRHNA and CDR2 SNTAGT. Trimming removed 8 bases from V and 0 bases from J, with 11 bases in between. This chain's CDR3 is CASYYGDSNQPQHF. In DNA form, the CDR3 reads TGTGCCAGCTATTACGGGGATAGCAATCAGCCCCAGCATTTT.

This clonotype appeared many times. The rearrangement links TRBV19 to TRBJ2-3; a possible D gene is TRBD1 (6 bases). In germline, CDR1 is LNHDA, CDR2 SQIVND (reference sequence). V dropped 6 bases and J dropped 6 bases, with 13 bases sitting between them. This CDR3 comprises 13 residues. The CDR3 nucleotides read TGTGCCAGTAGACACAGGGATTCCGATACGCAGTATTTT. Translating it yields CASRHRDSDTQYF.

Regarding this clonotype: A much more abundant neighbour one base away suggests this may be a read error. The V gene is TRBV28, the J gene TRBJ2-1; D uncertain. This CDR3 comprises 14 residues. Per germline, CDR1 MDHEN and CDR2 SYDVKM. CDR3 sequence: CASSSRPGYDEQFF. In DNA form, the CDR3 reads TGTGCCAGCAGTTCCCGCCCGGGCTACGATGAGCAGTTCTTC.

In this sample, this clonotype turned up many times. The chain joins TRBV4-1 to TRBJ1-6, with D unclear. The CDR3 is 14 residues long. V lost 1 base, J lost 9 bases, and 10 bases lay in between. The germline V gene encodes CDR1 MGHRA and CDR2 YSYEKL. CDR3 region: CASSQAGIGSPLHF. The CDR3 coding sequence is TGCGCCAGCAGCCAAGCGGGGATAGGTTCACCCCTCCACTTT.

In regard to this clonotype: A much larger clone sits a single nucleotide away, making a read error possible. The CDR3, as DNA: TGTGCCAGCAGCTTCGAACTAGCGGGAGGAACAGATGCGCAGTATTTT. Its translation: CASSFELAGGTDAQYF. This chain uses TRBV11-2 with TRBJ2-3; 12 bases align to TRBD2. Germline V CDR1 and CDR2: SGHAT, FQNNGV. CDR3 length: 16 amino acids.

This clonotype was recorded a few times. A much larger clone differs by one base, so this may be a read error. V is TRBV9 and J is TRBJ2-7, with 7 bases matching TRBD2. This CDR3 spans 14 amino acids. Germline-derived CDR1 and CDR2 are SGDLS and YYNGEE. CDR3 in amino acids: CASGVGRETYEQYF. In nucleotides, the CDR3 is TGTGCCAGCGGCGTCGGGCGGGAGACCTACGAGCAGTACTTC.

As concerns this clonotype: Being one base from a much bigger clone, this may be a read error. The rearrangement joins TRBV19 to TRBJ1-1; D not certain. This CDR3 spans 11 amino acids. The V end lost 3 bases, the J end lost 4 bases, and 3 bases lay between the germline ends. Germline CDR1 is LNHDA and CDR2 is SQIVND (reference sequence). The chain's CDR3 is CASSIATEAFF. The CDR3, as DNA: TGTGCCAGTAGTATCGCCACTGAAGCTTTCTTT. The whole variable domain, filled in from reference TRBV19 and TRBJ1-1, reads DGGITQSPKYLFRKEGQNVTLSCEQNLNHDAMYWYRQDPGQGLRLIYYSQIVNDFQKGDIAEGYSVSREKKESFPLTVTSAQKNPTAFYLCASSIATEAFFGQGTRLTVV.

This clonotype was seen repeatedly, ten times or more. This rearrangement joins TRBV27 to TRBJ2-5; D tentatively reads TRBD1 or TRBD2 (6 bases each). The CDR3 contains 17 residues. Trimming removed 2 bases from V and 1 base from J, with 17 bases in between. Germline loops: CDR1 MNHEY, CDR2 SMNVEV (reference sequence). In DNA, the CDR3 is TGTGCCAGCAGTTTAGGGTTGCGGGACAACATCCAAGAGACCCAGTACTTC. It specifies CASSLGLRDNIQETQYF.

The sample holds many counts of this clonotype. V usage is TRBV29-1 and J usage is TRBJ1-1; TRBD1 matches at 7 bases. Trimming at V came to 0 bases and at J to 1 base, leaving 5 bases not matched to a gene. The CDR3 extends over 15 amino acids. CDR1 and CDR2 (germline): SQVTM, ANQGSEA. CDR3 region: CSVEDPDRANTEAFF. The DNA of the CDR3 is TGCAGCGTTGAAGATCCCGACAGGGCGAACACTGAAGCTTTCTTT.

The rearrangement links TRBV29-1 to TRBJ2-1; TRBD2 matches at 14 bases. The CDR3 is 15 residues long. Germline V gene data show CDR1 as SQVTM and CDR2 as ANQGSEA. Trimming removed 7 bases from V and 5 bases from J; junction bases left unmatched: 7. The CDR3 bases are TGCAGCGCAAGACTAGCGGGAGGGGTTAACAATGAGCAGTTCTTC. Translated, it gives CSARLAGGVNNEQFF.

This clonotype was picked up a small number of times. This chain uses TRBV27 with TRBJ2-5; 11 nucleotides agree with TRBD2. Per the germline V gene, CDR1 is MNHEY and CDR2 is SMNVEV (reference sequence). J lost 5 bases, V lost 6 bases, and 8 bases had no gene match. CDR3 size: 15 residues. CDR3 coding DNA: TGTGCCAGCAGATATAGCGGGGGGGCTTGGGAGACCCAGTACTTC. Translation: CASRYSGGAWETQYF.

In this sample, this clonotype turned up many times. The chain carries TRBV2 and TRBJ2-5; the D gene could be TRBD1 or TRBD2 (5 bases each). Trimming removed 1 base from V and 5 bases from J, with 23 bases in between. CDR3 length: 18 amino acids. In germline, CDR1 is SNHLY, CDR2 FYNNEI. CDR3 protein: CASSEDLARDPRVETQYF. The CDR3 nucleotides read TGTGCCAGCAGTGAAGACTTGGCCCGGGACCCGCGGGTTGAGACCCAGTACTTC.

This clonotype was observed many times. The chain is built from TRBV6-5 and TRBJ2-7; D remains unclear. Germline V CDR1 and CDR2: MNHEY, SVGAGI. Trimming removed 2 bases at V and 3 bases at J, with 8 bases between. This CDR3 is built from 13 residues. CDR3 nucleotide sequence: TGTGCCAGCAGTTACGTAGGGAACTACGAGCAGTACTTC. Its translation: CASSYVGNYEQYF.

As for this clonotype: Just one base apart from a much larger clone, this may be a read error. The gene calls are TRBV20-1 and TRBJ2-7; D might be TRBD1 (6 bases). The CDR3 runs to 13 residues. Germline CDR1 DFQATT, CDR2 SNEGSKA (reference sequence). The CDR3 reads CSAHPGASYGQYF. The CDR3, as DNA: TGCAGTGCCCACCCAGGGGCTTCCTACGGGCAGTACTTC.

The CDR3 reads CASSPSGRDVLTF. The DNA of the CDR3 is TGTGCCAGCAGCCCCTCGGGCCGTGACGTCCTGACTTTC. The chain is built from TRBV11-3 and TRBJ2-6; D not certain. Deletions cut 5 bases from V and 11 bases from J, with 13 bases between. Germline CDR1 reads SGHNT; CDR2 reads YENEEA. The CDR3 has 13 amino acids. Using reference TRBV11-3 and TRBJ2-6 for the parts outside the CDR3, the full variable domain is EAGVVQSPRYKIIEKKQPVAFWCNPISGHNTLYWYLQNLGQGPELLIRYENEEAVDDSQLPKDRFSAERLKGVDSTLKIQPAELGDSAVYLCASSPSGRDVLTFGAGSRLTVL.

This clonotype appeared a single time. A much larger clone lies a single base off, so this may be a read error. V usage is TRBV19 and J usage is TRBJ2-3; no reliable D call. The CDR3 has 13 amino acids. Germline CDR1 LNHDA, CDR2 SQIVND (reference sequence). This chain's CDR3 is CAGSPPLEDTQYF. The CDR3, as DNA: TGTGCCGGTAGTCCCCCACTGGAGGATACGCAGTATTTT.

The chain uses TRBV4-3 and TRBJ1-1; perhaps TRBD1 as D (5 bases). CDR3 length: 17 amino acids. The V and J ends lost 0 bases and 5 bases respectively, with 19 bases between them. CDR1 is LGHNA, CDR2 YSLEER, per germline. DNA for the CDR3: TGCGCCAGCAGCCAAGAGCAGGGCACGGAGTTTTGGACTGAAGCTTTCTTT. It translates to CASSQEQGTEFWTEAFF.